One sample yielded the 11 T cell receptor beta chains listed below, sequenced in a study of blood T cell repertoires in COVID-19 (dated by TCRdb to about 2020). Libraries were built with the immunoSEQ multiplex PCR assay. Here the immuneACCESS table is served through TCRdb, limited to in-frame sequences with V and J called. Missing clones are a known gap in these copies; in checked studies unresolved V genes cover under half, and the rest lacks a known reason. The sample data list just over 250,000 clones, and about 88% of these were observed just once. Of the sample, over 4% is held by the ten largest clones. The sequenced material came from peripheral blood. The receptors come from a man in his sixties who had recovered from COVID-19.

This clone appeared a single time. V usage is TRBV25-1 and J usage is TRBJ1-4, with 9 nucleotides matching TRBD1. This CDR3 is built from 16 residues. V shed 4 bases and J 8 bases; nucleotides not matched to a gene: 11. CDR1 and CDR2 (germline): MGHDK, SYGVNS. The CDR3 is CASSAGRQGVGEKLFF. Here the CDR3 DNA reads TGTGCCAGCAGTGCAGGTCGACAGGGGGTTGGAGAAAAACTGTTTTTT.

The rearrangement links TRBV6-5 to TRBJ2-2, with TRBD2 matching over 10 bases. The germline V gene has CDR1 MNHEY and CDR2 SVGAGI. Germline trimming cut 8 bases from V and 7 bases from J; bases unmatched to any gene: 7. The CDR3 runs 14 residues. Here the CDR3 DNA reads TGTGCCAGCGGTAGCGGGGGGCTTGGCGGGGAGCTGTTTTTT. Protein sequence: CASGSGGLGGELFF.

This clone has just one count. CDR3 DNA sequence: TGTGCCAGCAGTGGAGACTTGGTTCGGCCCGGGGAGCTGTTTTTT. Encoded protein: CASSGDLVRPGELFF. The gene calls are TRBV25-1 and TRBJ2-2; D is undetermined. The CDR3 has 15 residues. The V end lost 4 bases, the J end lost 6 bases, and 15 bases lay between the germline ends. Germline V gives CDR1 MGHDK, CDR2 SYGVNS.

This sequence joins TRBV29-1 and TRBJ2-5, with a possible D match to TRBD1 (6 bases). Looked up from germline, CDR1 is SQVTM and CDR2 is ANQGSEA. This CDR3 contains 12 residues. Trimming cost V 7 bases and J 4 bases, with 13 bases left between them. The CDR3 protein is CSARTVGETQYF. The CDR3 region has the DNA TGCAGCGCCAGGACAGTCGGAGAGACCCAGTACTTC.

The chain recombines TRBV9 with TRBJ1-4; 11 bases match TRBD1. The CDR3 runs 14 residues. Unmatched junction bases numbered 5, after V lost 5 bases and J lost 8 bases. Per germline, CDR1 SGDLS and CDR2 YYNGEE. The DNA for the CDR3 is TGTGCCAGCAGTGGACAGGGGGCAGGAGAAAAACTGTTTTTT. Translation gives CASSGQGAGEKLFF.

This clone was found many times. DNA of the CDR3: TGTGCCAGCAGCCCCCGGGGGGAGCTAGTCTACGAGCAGTACTTC. Translated: CASSPRGELVYEQYF. The rearrangement uses TRBV9 and TRBJ2-7; the match to TRBD2 covers 7 bases. The V and J ends lost 4 bases and 3 bases, in that order; junction bases with no gene match: 10. Germline-derived CDR1 and CDR2 are SGDLS and YYNGEE. The CDR3 covers 15 residues.

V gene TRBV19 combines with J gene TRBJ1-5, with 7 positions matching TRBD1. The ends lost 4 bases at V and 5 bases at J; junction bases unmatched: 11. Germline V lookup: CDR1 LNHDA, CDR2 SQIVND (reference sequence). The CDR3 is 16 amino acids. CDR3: CASSTNRQGPDQPQHF. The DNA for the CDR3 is TGTGCCAGTAGTACCAACCGACAGGGACCGGATCAGCCCCAGCATTTT.

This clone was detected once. The CDR3 nucleotides read TGTGCCAGCAGACATCGGGACAGCCTTAATTCACCCCTCCACTTT. It specifies CASRHRDSLNSPLHF. The rearrangement links TRBV7-9 to TRBJ1-6, with TRBD1 matching 7 bases. The CDR3 totals 15 residues. CDR1 and CDR2 (germline): SEHNR, FQNEAQ (reference sequence). The ends lost 6 bases at V and 6 bases at J; junction bases unmatched: 8. Full variable domain (missing parts from reference TRBV7-9 and TRBJ1-6): DTGVSQNPRHKITKRGQNVTFRCDPISEHNRLYWYRQTLGQGPEFLTYFQNEAQLEKSRLLSDRFSAERPKGSFSTLEIQRTEQGDSAMYLCASRHRDSLNSPLHFGNGTRLTVT.

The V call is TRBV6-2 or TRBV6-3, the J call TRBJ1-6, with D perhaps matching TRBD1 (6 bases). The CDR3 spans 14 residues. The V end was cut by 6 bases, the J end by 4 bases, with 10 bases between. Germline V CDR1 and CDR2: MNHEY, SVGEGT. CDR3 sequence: CASSLDSYNSPLHF. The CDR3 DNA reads TGTGCCAGCAGCCTGGACAGTTATAATTCACCCCTCCACTTT.

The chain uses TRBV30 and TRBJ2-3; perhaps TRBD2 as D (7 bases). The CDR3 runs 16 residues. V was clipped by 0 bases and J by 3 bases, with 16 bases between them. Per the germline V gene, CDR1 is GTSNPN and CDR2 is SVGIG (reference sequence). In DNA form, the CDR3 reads TGTGCCTGGAGTGTATACGGCGCGGGGGCGACAGATACGCAGTATTTT. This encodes CAWSVYGAGATDTQYF.

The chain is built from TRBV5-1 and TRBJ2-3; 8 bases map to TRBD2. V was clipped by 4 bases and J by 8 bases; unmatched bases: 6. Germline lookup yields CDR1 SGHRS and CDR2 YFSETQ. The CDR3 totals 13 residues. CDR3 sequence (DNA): TGCGCCAGCAGCCCGTTTGCGGGGGGTACGCAGTATTTT. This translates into CASSPFAGGTQYF.